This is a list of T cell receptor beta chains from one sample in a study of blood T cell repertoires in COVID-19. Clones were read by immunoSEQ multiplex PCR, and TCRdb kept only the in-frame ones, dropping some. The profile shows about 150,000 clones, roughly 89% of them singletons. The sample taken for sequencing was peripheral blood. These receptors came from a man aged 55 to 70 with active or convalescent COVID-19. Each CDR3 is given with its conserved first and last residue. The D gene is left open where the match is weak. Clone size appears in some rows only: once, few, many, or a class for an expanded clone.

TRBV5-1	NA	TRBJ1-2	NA	TGCGCCAGCAGCTCCGGAGGTCGGGGTGGGGATGTCTACACCTTC	CASSSGGRGGDVYTF
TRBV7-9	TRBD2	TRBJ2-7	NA	TGTGCCAGCAGCGATCTAGCGGTTGTGGACGAGCAGTACTTC	CASSDLAVVDEQYF
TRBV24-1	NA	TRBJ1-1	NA	TGTGCCACCAGTGATTTGACAGGACGGAACACTGAAGCTTTCTTT	CATSDLTGRNTEAFF
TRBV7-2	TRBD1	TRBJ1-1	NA	TGTGCCAGCAGCTCGCAGGGGGTTAGCACTGAAGCTTTCTTT	CASSSQGVSTEAFF
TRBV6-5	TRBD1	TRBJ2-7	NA	TGTGCCAGCAGAAAACCGGGACAGGAGAAATACGAGCAGTACTTC	CASRKPGQEKYEQYF
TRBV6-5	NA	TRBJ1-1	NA	TGTGCCAGCAGTTACCAGGGCGCGGACACTGAAGCTTTCTTT	CASSYQGADTEAFF
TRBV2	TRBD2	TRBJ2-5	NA	TGTGCCAGCACTGAAACTCCTGCGGGGGGCGGTGAGACCCAGTACTTC	CASTETPAGGGETQYF
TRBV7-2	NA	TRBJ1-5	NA	TGTGCCAGCAGCACCGGTCAGGGGTGGGCTCAGCCCCAGCATTTT	CASSTGQGWAQPQHF
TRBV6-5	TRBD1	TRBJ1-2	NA	TGTGCCAGCAGCACCGGGGGGACAGGCACCTATGGCTACACCTTC	CASSTGGTGTYGYTF
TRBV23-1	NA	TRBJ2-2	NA	TGCGCCAGCAAAGGTCTTAGGGGCACCGGGGAGCTGTTTTTT	CASKGLRGTGELFF
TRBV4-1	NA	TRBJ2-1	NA	TGCGCCAGCAGCCAAGTAACCCTGGGGCACAATGAGCAGTTCTTC	CASSQVTLGHNEQFF
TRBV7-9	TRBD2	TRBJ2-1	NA	TGTGCCAGCAGCTCGATGGGACTAGCCTACAATGAGCAGTTCTTC	CASSSMGLAYNEQFF
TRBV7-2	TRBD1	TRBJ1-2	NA	TGTGCCAGCAGCTTAGCGCTGGGACAGATTGGTACCTACACCTTC	CASSLALGQIGTYTF
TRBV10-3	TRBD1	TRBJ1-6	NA	TGTGCCATCAGAGCTACAGGGGGATCTTCACCCCTCCACTTT	CAIRATGGSSPLHF
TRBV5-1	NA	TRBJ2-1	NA	TGCGCCAGCAGCTCTACAGGGAATAGCTACAATGAGCAGTTCTTC	CASSSTGNSYNEQFF
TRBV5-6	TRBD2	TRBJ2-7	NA	TGTGCCAGCAGCTTGGGTGGCGGGAGGGCCCTCGTGACAGAGCAGTACTTC	CASSLGGGRALVTEQYF
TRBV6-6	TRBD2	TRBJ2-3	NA	TGTGCCAGCAGTTACTCGCCTAGCGGGGACACAGATACGCAGTATTTT	CASSYSPSGDTDTQYF
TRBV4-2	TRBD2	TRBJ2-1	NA	TGTGCCAGCAGCCTAGTAGCGGGAGCGGGTTATGAGCAGTTCTTC	CASSLVAGAGYEQFF
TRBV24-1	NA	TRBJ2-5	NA	TGTGCCACCAGTGATTTTGCCAGGGGCATCATCCAAGAGACCCAGTACTTC	CATSDFARGIIQETQYF
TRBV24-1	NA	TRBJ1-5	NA	TGTGCCACCAGTGACTACGACAGAGATCAGCCCCAGCATTTT	CATSDYDRDQPQHF
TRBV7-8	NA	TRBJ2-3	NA	TGTGCCAGCAGCTTGGGGGGTCTCACAGATACGCAGTATTTT	CASSLGGLTDTQYF
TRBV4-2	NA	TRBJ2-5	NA	TGTGCCAGCAGCCAAGGAACGGGGGAAGAGACCCAGTACTTC	CASSQGTGEETQYF
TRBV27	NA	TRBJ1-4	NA	TGTGCCAGCAGTTTTGGGCCAGACTATTATACTAATGAAAAACTGTTTTTT	CASSFGPDYYTNEKLFF
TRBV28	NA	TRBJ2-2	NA	TGTGCCAGCAGTTCCGCTGGACAGAAAGCTCCAGGGGCGGAGCTGTTTTTT	CASSSAGQKAPGAELFF
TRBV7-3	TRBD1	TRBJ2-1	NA	TGTGCCAGCAGCTCCCGGACAGGTCACAATGAGCAGTTCTTC	CASSSRTGHNEQFF
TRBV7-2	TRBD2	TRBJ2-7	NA	TGTGCCAGCAGCTCAGGGCGGGGGGGAGCCTACGAGCAGTACTTC	CASSSGRGGAYEQYF
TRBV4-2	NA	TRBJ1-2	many	TGTGCCAGCAGCCACGAGACAGAGTACTATGGCTACACCTTC	CASSHETEYYGYTF
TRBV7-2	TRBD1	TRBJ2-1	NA	TGTGCCAGCAGCCTAGACAGGGCTACCTACAATGAGCAGTTCTTC	CASSLDRATYNEQFF
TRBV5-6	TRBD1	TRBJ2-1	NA	TGTGCCAGCAGCGACCAGATGGGACAGGGTGTGGTAAATGAGCAGTTCTTC	CASSDQMGQGVVNEQFF
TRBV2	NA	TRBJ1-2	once	TGTGCCAGCAGTGAAGGCGAGGGACTTGGCGGCTATGGCTACACCTTC	CASSEGEGLGGYGYTF
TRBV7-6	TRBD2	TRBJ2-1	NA	TGTGCCAGCAGCTCCGGGACTAGCGACTTATACAATGAGCAGTTCTTC	CASSSGTSDLYNEQFF
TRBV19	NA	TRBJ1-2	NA	TGTGCCAGTAGTCGGTCGGGTTATGGCTACACCTTC	CASSRSGYGYTF
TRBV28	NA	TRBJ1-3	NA	TGTGCCAGCCGGGGCTCTGGAAACACCATATATTTT	CASRGSGNTIYF
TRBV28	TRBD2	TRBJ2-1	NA	TGTGCCAGCAGTATTACGAGCGGGGCAAGCTCCTACAATGAGCAGTTCTTC	CASSITSGASSYNEQFF
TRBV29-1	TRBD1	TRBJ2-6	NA	TGCAGCGTTGAAGATCGGGGGACAGGGGGCCCTGGGGCCAACGTCCTGACTTTC	CSVEDRGTGGPGANVLTF
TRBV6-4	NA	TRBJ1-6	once	TGTGCCAGCCGAAGAGACTATAATTCACCCCTCCACTTT	CASRRDYNSPLHF
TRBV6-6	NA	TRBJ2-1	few	TGTGCCAGCAGGCGGTCGTGGTCCTACAATGAGCAGTTCTTC	CASRRSWSYNEQFF
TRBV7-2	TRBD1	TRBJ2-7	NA	TGTGCCTCCGCCGGGACAGGGTCTTACGAGCAGTACTTC	CASAGTGSYEQYF
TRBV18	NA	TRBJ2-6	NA	TGTGCCAGCTCACCAAGACTCCACTCTGGGGCCAACGTCCTGACTTTC	CASSPRLHSGANVLTF
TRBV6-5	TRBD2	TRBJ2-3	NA	TGTGCCAGCAGTTATATAAGGTCCGGGGGGGCAGATACGCAGTATTTT	CASSYIRSGGADTQYF
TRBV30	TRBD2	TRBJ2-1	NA	TGTGCCTGGAGCAGGGGGACTAGCGGACCCTACAATGAGCAGTTCTTC	CAWSRGTSGPYNEQFF
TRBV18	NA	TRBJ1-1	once	TGTGCCAGCTCACAAGGGGGTGAAGCTTTCTTT	CASSQGGEAFF
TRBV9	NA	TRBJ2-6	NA	TGTGCCAGCAGCGTAGCCAGGCCCGGTGGGGGGGCCAACGTCCTGACTTTC	CASSVARPGGGANVLTF
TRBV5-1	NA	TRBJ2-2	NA	TGCGCCAGCAGCTGGAACACTGGGGGGACCGGGGAGCTGTTTTTT	CASSWNTGGTGELFF
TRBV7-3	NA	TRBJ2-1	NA	TGTGCCAGCAGTTTACAGGGTATGATGATTCACAATGAGCAGTTCTTC	CASSLQGMMIHNEQFF
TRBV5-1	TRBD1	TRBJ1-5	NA	TGCGCCAGCAGCCCGGGACAGGTTAGCAATCAGCCCCAGCATTTT	CASSPGQVSNQPQHF
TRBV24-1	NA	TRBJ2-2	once	TGTGCCACCAGTGATTTGGTCCGGGGGACCGGGGAGCTGTTTTTT	CATSDLVRGTGELFF
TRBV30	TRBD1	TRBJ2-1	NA	TGTGCCTGGGGGAAGGGCAGGGGGATTGAGCAGTTCTTC	CAWGKGRGIEQFF